These 19 T cell receptor beta chains originate from one sample sequenced in a study of blood T cell repertoires in COVID-19. Sequenced by immunoSEQ multiplex PCR; TCRdb stores in-frame clones only, minus some. There are fewer than 250,000 clones in the sample; roughly nine tenths occur only once, and roughly 2.4% lies in the top ten. The sample consisted of peripheral blood. The receptors come from a woman in her fifties or sixties with acute or convalescent COVID-19.

DNA for the CDR3: TGTGCCAGCAGCAGACAGGGGGCGCTGGATGAAAAACTGTTTTTT. Its translation is CASSRQGALDEKLFF. This sequence joins TRBV5-6 and TRBJ1-4, with 10 bases matching TRBD1. Germline V CDR1 and CDR2: SGHDT, YYEEEE. The CDR3 has 15 amino acids. V shed 4 bases, J shed 6 bases, and the junction held 6 bases outside the gene matches.

The chain is built from TRBV19 and TRBJ2-3, with 7 bases matching TRBD2. The CDR3 is 15 residues long. J lost 5 bases, V lost 1 base, and 6 bases had no gene match. Per the germline V gene, CDR1 is LNHDA and CDR2 is SQIVND (reference sequence). Here the CDR3 DNA reads TGTGCCAGTAGTATAGGTGGGGCGGGAGTAGATACGCAGTATTTT. Its translation is CASSIGGAGVDTQYF. The entire variable domain, with the rest obtained from reference TRBV19 and TRBJ2-3, is as follows: DGGITQSPKYLFRKEGQNVTLSCEQNLNHDAMYWYRQDPGQGLRLIYYSQIVNDFQKGDIAEGYSVSREKKESFPLTVTSAQKNPTAFYLCASSIGGAGVDTQYFGPGTRLTVL.

V is TRBV19 and J is TRBJ1-5; no clear D. Germline assignment: CDR1 LNHDA and CDR2 SQIVND (reference sequence). V lost 1 base and J 1 base, leaving 11 bases between the germline ends. The CDR3 sequence is 16 residues long. CDR3 protein: CASSIAAVGSNQPQHF. In nucleotides, the CDR3 is TGTGCCAGTAGTATAGCCGCGGTTGGGAGCAATCAGCCCCAGCATTTT.

V is TRBV6-2 or TRBV6-3 and J is TRBJ2-1, with 9 bases lining up with TRBD2. Unmatched junction bases numbered 6, after V lost 0 bases and J lost 3 bases. The CDR3 length is 17 residues. Per germline, CDR1 MNHEY and CDR2 SVGEGT. CDR3 bases: TGTGCCAGCAGTTACTCCCCCGCTAGCGGGATCTACAATGAGCAGTTCTTC. Its translation is CASSYSPASGIYNEQFF.

The V gene is TRBV30, the J gene TRBJ1-1; TRBD1 might be the D (5 bases). The CDR3 runs 13 residues. CDR1 and CDR2 (germline): GTSNPN, SVGIG (reference sequence). V was pared by 5 bases and J by 4 bases, with 14 bases between. CDR3 in DNA: TGTGCCTGGGACAAACAAGGGGCCACTGAAGCTTTCTTT. This gives the protein CAWDKQGATEAFF.

V and J are TRBV12-5 and TRBJ2-2; no reliable D call. The V gene's germline CDR1 is LGHNT and CDR2 FRNRAP. The CDR3 totals 14 residues. The V and J ends lost 4 bases and 4 bases respectively, with 10 bases between them. The CDR3 protein is CASGSLEFTGELFF. DNA for the CDR3: TGTGCTAGTGGTTCCTTAGAGTTCACCGGGGAGCTGTTTTTT.

The chain has TRBV7-9 and TRBJ1-1; 8 nucleotides line up with TRBD1. The length of the CDR3 is 17 residues. J lost 3 bases, V lost 5 bases, and 14 bases had no gene match. The V gene's germline CDR1 is SEHNR and CDR2 FQNEAQ (reference sequence). The CDR3 DNA reads as TGTGCCAGCAGCCGCCTGACAGGGGCGGATTTGTACACTGAAGCTTTCTTT. Translated, it gives CASSRLTGADLYTEAFF. The whole variable domain, filled in from reference TRBV7-9 and TRBJ1-1, reads DTGVSQNPRHKITKRGQNVTFRCDPISEHNRLYWYRQTLGQGPEFLTYFQNEAQLEKSRLLSDRFSAERPKGSFSTLEIQRTEQGDSAMYLCASSRLTGADLYTEAFFGQGTRLTVV.

Here the CDR3 reads CASSHVGAQRDTQYF. CDR3 coding DNA: TGCGCCAGCAGCCACGTGGGAGCCCAAAGGGATACGCAGTATTTT. This chain joins TRBV4-3 and TRBJ2-3; D may be TRBD2 (5 bases). Germline V lookup: CDR1 LGHNA, CDR2 YSLEER. Deletions cut 3 bases from V and 6 bases from J, with 16 bases between. The CDR3 extends over 15 amino acids.

In DNA form, the CDR3 reads TGTGCCAGTAGTATAGGGGCAGGGTACAATCAGCCCCAGCATTTT. Encoded protein: CASSIGAGYNQPQHF. V usage is TRBV19 and J usage is TRBJ1-5; perhaps TRBD1 as D (5 bases). Germline assignment: CDR1 LNHDA and CDR2 SQIVND (reference sequence). CDR3 length: 15 amino acids. V was shortened by 1 base and J by 3 bases, with 10 bases between the two germline ends.

The gene calls are TRBV10-1 and TRBJ2-1; 10 nucleotides line up with TRBD2. The CDR3 is made up of 15 amino acids. Germline assignment: CDR1 WNHNN and CDR2 SYGVQD (reference sequence). Losses at the gene ends were 0 bases for V and 6 bases for J; bases not matched to a gene: 2. CDR3 bases: TGCGCCAGCAGTGAGTCCCTAGCGGGAGTCAATGAGCAGTTCTTC. This encodes CASSESLAGVNEQFF.

V is TRBV5-6 and J is TRBJ1-2; tentative D call: TRBD1 (6 bases). This CDR3 has 12 residues. CDR1 is SGHDT and CDR2 is YYEEEE in the germline V gene. Trimming took off 2 bases at V and 8 bases at J, with 10 bases between the two ends. The CDR3 region is CASSFGGHGYTF. The DNA of the CDR3 is TGTGCCAGCAGCTTCGGGGGGCACGGCTACACCTTC.

V is TRBV7-8 and J is TRBJ2-3; 14 positions match TRBD2. The junction had 13 bases not matched to a gene; V was cut back by 5 bases and J by 6 bases. This CDR3 spans 18 amino acids. The germline V gene encodes CDR1 SGHVS and CDR2 FQNEAQ. CDR3 amino acids: CASSRRLAGGIVPDTQYF. CDR3 nucleotides: TGTGCCAGCAGCCGCCGACTAGCGGGAGGGATCGTACCGGATACGCAGTATTTT.

The V call is TRBV7-2, the J call TRBJ1-5; 7 bases match TRBD1. The junction had 9 bases not matched to a gene; V was cut back by 4 bases and J by 6 bases. Germline V CDR1 and CDR2: SGHTA, FQGNSA. The CDR3 spans 15 residues. In nucleotides, the CDR3 is TGTGCCAGCAGCTCGGACAGGTCGGGGACTCAGCCCCAGCATTTT. Residues: CASSSDRSGTQPQHF.

The V call is TRBV4-1, the J call TRBJ2-5, with D possibly matching TRBD2 (5 bases). The CDR3 length is 15 residues. Germline CDR1 reads MGHRA; CDR2 reads YSYEKL. V was pared by 7 bases and J by 7 bases, with 22 bases between. In DNA, the CDR3 is TGCGCCAGCACCAACCAAGTTACGGGGTCAGGGACCCAGTACTTC. This encodes CASTNQVTGSGTQYF.

This clone was detected only once. Other DNA sequences of this sample code for an identical CDR3. The CDR3 loop reads CASSYDRGYGYTF. DNA of the CDR3: TGTGCCAGCAGCTACGACAGGGGTTACGGCTACACCTTC. V is TRBV7-2 and J is TRBJ1-2; 8 bases agree with TRBD1. With V trimmed by 4 bases and J by 8 bases, 6 bases remained unmatched. Germline V gene data show CDR1 as SGHTA and CDR2 as FQGNSA. The CDR3 is made up of 13 amino acids.

This CDR3 reads CASSPGLRGQQYF. The CDR3 nucleotides are TGTGCCAGCAGTCCGGGACTCAGGGGGCAGCAGTACTTC. The chain couples TRBV6-5 to TRBJ2-7, with TRBD1 matching 8 bases. This CDR3 region has 13 residues. The trim removed 5 bases at V and 8 bases at J, leaving 8 bases unmatched. CDR1 and CDR2 (germline): MNHEY, SVGAGI.

The chain joins TRBV19 to TRBJ2-2; the match to TRBD2 covers 13 bases. The V gene's germline CDR1 is LNHDA and CDR2 SQIVND (reference sequence). Germline trimming cut 10 bases from V and 5 bases from J; bases unmatched to any gene: 10. The CDR3 consists of 16 residues. The CDR3 bases are TGTGCCACCCAAACTAGCGGGAGGGCTAGAACCGGGGAGCTGTTTTTT. Protein product: CATQTSGRARTGELFF.

V and J are TRBV7-2 and TRBJ2-1, with 14 bases aligning to TRBD2. V trimming: 6 bases; J trimming: 5 bases; junction bases outside the gene matches: 0. Germline assignment: CDR1 SGHTA and CDR2 FQGNSA. The CDR3 contains 14 residues. CDR3 region: CASRGLAGDNEQFF. CDR3 nucleotide sequence: TGTGCCAGCAGGGGACTAGCGGGAGACAATGAGCAGTTCTTC.

This clone showed up just once. V is TRBV24-1 and J is TRBJ1-1; the D gene is possibly TRBD1 (5 bases). CDR3 length: 15 amino acids. V was clipped by 5 bases and J by 1 base, with 13 bases between them. In germline, CDR1 is KGHDR, CDR2 SFDVKD. CDR3 DNA: TGTGCCACCAGTGCCCAAGGGGCAGGGAACACTGAAGCTTTCTTT. Its protein is CATSAQGAGNTEAFF.